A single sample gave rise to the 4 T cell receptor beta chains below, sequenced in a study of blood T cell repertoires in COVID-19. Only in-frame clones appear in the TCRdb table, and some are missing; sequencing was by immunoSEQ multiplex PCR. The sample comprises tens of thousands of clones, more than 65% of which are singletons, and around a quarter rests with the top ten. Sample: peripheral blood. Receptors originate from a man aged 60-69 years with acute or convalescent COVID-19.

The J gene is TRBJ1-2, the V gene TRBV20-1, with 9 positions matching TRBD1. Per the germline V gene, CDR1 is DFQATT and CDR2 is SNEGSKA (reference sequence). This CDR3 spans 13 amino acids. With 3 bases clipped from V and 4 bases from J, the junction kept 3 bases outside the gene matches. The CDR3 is CSASLGQGYGYTF. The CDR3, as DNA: TGCAGTGCTAGTCTGGGACAGGGCTATGGCTACACCTTC.

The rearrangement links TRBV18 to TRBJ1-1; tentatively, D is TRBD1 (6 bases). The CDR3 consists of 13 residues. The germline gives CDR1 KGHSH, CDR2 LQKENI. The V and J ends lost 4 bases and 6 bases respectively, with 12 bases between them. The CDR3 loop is CASSLTGRSEAFF. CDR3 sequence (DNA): TGTGCCAGCTCACTGACAGGACGGTCTGAAGCTTTCTTT.

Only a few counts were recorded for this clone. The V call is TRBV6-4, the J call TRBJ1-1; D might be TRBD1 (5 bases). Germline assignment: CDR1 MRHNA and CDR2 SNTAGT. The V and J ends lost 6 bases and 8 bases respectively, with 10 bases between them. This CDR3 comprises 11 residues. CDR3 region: CASRQGSEAFF. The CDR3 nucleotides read TGTGCCAGCAGGCAGGGTAGCGAAGCTTTCTTT.

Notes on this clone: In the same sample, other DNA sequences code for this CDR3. In DNA, the CDR3 is TGTGCCAGCTCACCGGGAGGGGGTGGTCAGCCCCAGCATTTT. The encoded protein is CASSPGGGGQPQHF. J is TRBJ1-5 and V is TRBV18, with D perhaps TRBD1 (6 bases). Germline values: CDR1 KGHSH, CDR2 LQKENI. CDR3 length: 14 residues. V dropped 3 bases and J dropped 6 bases, with 12 bases sitting between them.